A selection of T cell receptor beta chains follows, all from one sample in a study of vaccination and CD4 T cells after COVID-19. TCRdb reprocessed the PCR reads with MiXCR, giving one entry per CDR3 protein. Of approximately 9,000 distinct CDR3 sequences listed, roughly 67% are singletons. These receptors' targets are unknown. Sequenced input: CD4+ T cells from blood, cultured in vitro. The receptors originated from a human donor who had recovered from COVID-19. Each CDR3 is given with its conserved first and last residue. The order of the fields is V gene, D gene, J gene, clone size, CDR3 DNA, CDR3 protein. D genes are given only for firm matches. The size field is filled for only some rows; it gives once, few, many or a size class.

V: TRBV11-1; D: TRBD1; J: TRBJ1-5; size: few; DNA: TGTGCCAGCAGCCAAGACAGGGGCGGCCAGCCCCAGCATTTT; CDR3: CASSQDRGGQPQHF
V: TRBV20-1; D: TRBD2; J: TRBJ2-5; size: .; DNA: TGCAGTGCTAGAGCGGGGGGGCCGGAGACCCAGTACTTC; CDR3: CSARAGGPETQYF
V: TRBV6-4; D: .; J: TRBJ1-2; size: few; DNA: TGTGCCAGCAGTCCGGGAGGACAGCCCTATGGCTACACCTTC; CDR3: CASSPGGQPYGYTF
V: TRBV7-2; D: TRBD2; J: TRBJ2-2; size: .; DNA: TGTGCCAGCAGCCAGCGGGGCGGGGCCGGGGAGCTGTTTTTT; CDR3: CASSQRGGAGELFF
V: TRBV5-1; D: .; J: TRBJ2-7; size: .; DNA: TGCGCCAGCAGCTCCCCCGGAGCCCTTAGGAGCTCCTACGAGCAGTACTTC; CDR3: CASSSPGALRSSYEQYF
V: TRBV20-1; D: .; J: TRBJ2-2; size: few; DNA: TGCAGTGCTAGAGATCCGGGGGTGGGAACCGGGGAGCTGTTTTTT; CDR3: CSARDPGVGTGELFF
V: TRBV6-1; D: TRBD2; J: TRBJ2-2; size: .; DNA: TGTGCCAGCAGGACGGGGAGGGACGCCGGGGAGCTGTTTTTT; CDR3: CASRTGRDAGELFF
V: TRBV20-1; D: .; J: TRBJ1-5; size: few; DNA: TGCAGTGCTAGAGATGGGATCCGATTGGGAGGACCCAATCAGCCCCAGCATTTT; CDR3: CSARDGIRLGGPNQPQHF
V: TRBV6-4; D: TRBD1; J: TRBJ2-1; size: .; DNA: TGTGCCAGCAGCGAGAAAACCGGGACAGGGGGCGGTGAGCAGTTCTTC; CDR3: CASSEKTGTGGGEQFF
V: TRBV20-1; D: .; J: TRBJ2-2; size: .; DNA: TGCAGTGCTATTTGTGGGAACGGGGAGCTGTTTTTT; CDR3: CSAICGNGELFF
V: TRBV30; D: TRBD2; J: TRBJ2-3; size: once; DNA: TGTGCCTGGACTCTTCAGCGGGGGGGCCGGTGTACAGATACGCAGTATTTT; CDR3: CAWTLQRGGRCTDTQYF
V: TRBV10-3; D: .; J: TRBJ1-2; size: .; DNA: TGTGCCATCAGTGAGTCGATGAGTTTCAATGGCTACACCTTC; CDR3: CAISESMSFNGYTF
V: TRBV21-1; D: .; J: TRBJ2-7; size: .; DNA: TGTGCCAGCCGCCGAGGCGAGCAGTACTTC; CDR3: CASRRGEQYF
V: TRBV7-2; D: TRBD1; J: TRBJ2-7; size: few; DNA: TGTGCCAGCAGCCCCCGCGGGACAGGGAACTCCTACGAGCAGTACTTC; CDR3: CASSPRGTGNSYEQYF
V: TRBV11-2; D: .; J: TRBJ1-2; size: .; DNA: TGTGCCAGCAGCTTAGAGCTCCAAGGGGGCTATGGCTACACCTTC; CDR3: CASSLELQGGYGYTF
V: TRBV20-1; D: .; J: TRBJ1-3; size: few; DNA: TGCAGTGCTGGAAAGACGGGTGGAAACACCATATATTTT; CDR3: CSAGKTGGNTIYF
V: TRBV10-3; D: TRBD1; J: TRBJ1-2; size: .; DNA: TGTGCCATCAGAGGGACAGGGGACTCTGTTGGCTACACCTTC; CDR3: CAIRGTGDSVGYTF
V: TRBV27; D: .; J: TRBJ2-7; size: .; DNA: TGTGCCAGCAGTTCGGGGATTAAAAGGAATTACGAGCAGTACTTC; CDR3: CASSSGIKRNYEQYF
V: TRBV4-3; D: .; J: TRBJ1-1; size: few; DNA: TGCGCCAGCAGCCAAGCGATGGGCCGCATAGAGAACACTGAAGCTTTCTTT; CDR3: CASSQAMGRIENTEAFF
V: TRBV28; D: .; J: TRBJ1-2; size: .; DNA: TGTGCCAGCAGTTTCGACAGAACTAACTATGGCTACACCTTC; CDR3: CASSFDRTNYGYTF
V: TRBV27; D: TRBD1; J: TRBJ1-1; size: few; DNA: TGTGCCAGCAGTTCGGGACAGGGGGTAATGAACACTGAAGCTTTCTTT; CDR3: CASSSGQGVMNTEAFF
V: TRBV7-8; D: .; J: TRBJ1-1; size: .; DNA: TGTGCCAGCAGCTTATCGGCAGCCTACTATGAAGCTTTCTTT; CDR3: CASSLSAAYYEAFF
V: TRBV6-1; D: .; J: TRBJ1-2; size: .; DNA: TGTGCCAGCAGTCGGGGTCATGGCTACACCTTC; CDR3: CASSRGHGYTF
V: TRBV9; D: TRBD1; J: TRBJ1-6; size: .; DNA: TGTGCCAGCAGCGTACTACAGGGGAATAATTCACCCCTCCACTTT; CDR3: CASSVLQGNNSPLHF
V: TRBV20-1; D: .; J: TRBJ2-1; size: .; DNA: TGCAGTGCCGAGGCTGCGTGGTCCTACAATGAGCAGTTCTTC; CDR3: CSAEAAWSYNEQFF
V: TRBV10-2; D: .; J: TRBJ2-2; size: .; DNA: TGCGCCAGCAGTGAGTCACGACTGACCGGGGAGCTGTTTTTT; CDR3: CASSESRLTGELFF
V: TRBV6-1; D: .; J: TRBJ1-6; size: .; DNA: TGTGCCAGCCGGGTCGGGATATCAAGGGGTTATTCACCCCTCCACTTT; CDR3: CASRVGISRGYSPLHF
V: TRBV2; D: .; J: TRBJ1-5; size: .; DNA: TGTGCCAGCAGTGAAGAAGGCCAGCCCCAGCATTTT; CDR3: CASSEEGQPQHF
V: TRBV6-2/TRBV6-3; D: TRBD1; J: TRBJ2-3; size: .; DNA: TGTGCCAGCAGTTACCCTAGGGACAGCCCAGAAGCAGATACGCAGTATTTT; CDR3: CASSYPRDSPEADTQYF
V: TRBV27; D: TRBD1; J: TRBJ2-7; size: .; DNA: TGTGCCAGCAGGTCACAGGGGCGTCCGCTCTACGAGCAGTACTTC; CDR3: CASRSQGRPLYEQYF
V: TRBV10-2; D: .; J: TRBJ1-1; size: .; DNA: TGCGCCAGCACCAGTGGCACTGAAGCTTTCTTT; CDR3: CASTSGTEAFF
V: TRBV6-5; D: TRBD1; J: TRBJ1-1; size: few; DNA: TGTGCCAGCAGTTACATGTGGACAGGGGGCACTGAAGCTTTCTTT; CDR3: CASSYMWTGGTEAFF
V: TRBV7-9; D: TRBD1; J: TRBJ2-7; size: once; DNA: TGCGCCAGCAGCTGGGGGACAGGGGGTACCTACGAGCAGTACTTC; CDR3: CASSWGTGGTYEQYF
V: TRBV10-3; D: .; J: TRBJ1-6; size: .; DNA: TGTGCCATCAGTGAGCGACCAGGGGAACGCTTTGGGTTT; CDR3: CAISERPGERFGF
V: TRBV7-2; D: TRBD1; J: TRBJ2-1; size: .; DNA: TGTGCCAGCAGCCTGCTCGACAGGGTAACGAAGTTCTTC; CDR3: CASSLLDRVTKFF
V: TRBV7-2; D: .; J: TRBJ1-3; size: .; DNA: TGTGCCAGCAGCCCACGAGGGGGTGACTCTGGAAACACCATATATTTT; CDR3: CASSPRGGDSGNTIYF
V: TRBV2; D: .; J: TRBJ1-1; size: .; DNA: TGTGCCAGCAGTGAGACGGAGAACACTGAAGCTTTCTTT; CDR3: CASSETENTEAFF
V: TRBV28; D: .; J: TRBJ1-2; size: .; DNA: TGTGCCAGCAGCCCCAGTCTCGGCAGCTCCTATGGCTACACCTTC; CDR3: CASSPSLGSSYGYTF
V: TRBV7-3; D: .; J: TRBJ1-6; size: .; DNA: TGTGCCAGCAGTTTGCAGGGGTTTCGATCACCCCTCCACTTT; CDR3: CASSLQGFRSPLHF
V: TRBV6-2/TRBV6-3; D: TRBD1; J: TRBJ2-7; size: .; DNA: TGTGCCAGCAGTTACACATTACAGGGGGCTGGCGAGCAGTACTTC; CDR3: CASSYTLQGAGEQYF
V: TRBV28; D: .; J: TRBJ1-5; size: .; DNA: TGTGCCAGCAGTCTGGGGGGGGCGGGGCAGCCCCAGCATTTT; CDR3: CASSLGGAGQPQHF